The 8 T cell receptor beta chains below were found in one sample sequenced in a study of PD-1 blockade in classical Hodgkin lymphoma. Time point indicated: cycle 4 day 1 (C4D1), after 6 weeks of nivolumab. Each patient relapsed following autologous stem cell transplantation, and prior brentuximab vedotin exposure differed. Assay: immunoSEQ multiplex PCR; the TCRdb copy retains only in-frame clones and omits some. In the table there are about 4,200 clones, roughly two thirds of which are singletons. The sample here was peripheral blood mononuclear cells (PBMCs), taken before the fourth cycle of nivolumab. These receptors were obtained from a human donor with classical Hodgkin lymphoma.

CDR3 in DNA: TGTGCCAGCGCCCGCTTAGCGAACACCGGGGAGCTGTTTTTT. Its translation: CASARLANTGELFF. This chain connects TRBV5-4 to TRBJ2-2; no clear D. CDR1 is SGHNT and CDR2 is YYREEE in the germline V gene (reference sequence). Trimming stripped 7 bases from V and 0 bases from J, with 10 bases between. The CDR3 spans 14 residues.

The chain employs TRBV4-3 and TRBJ1-2, with TRBD1 identical over 7 bases. The trim removed 5 bases at V and 3 bases at J, leaving 9 bases unmatched. Germline V gene data show CDR1 as LGHNA and CDR2 as YSLEER. The CDR3 length is 15 residues. This CDR3 is CASSYWGTADYGYTF. The CDR3 DNA reads TGCGCCAGCAGCTACTGGGGGACAGCCGACTATGGCTACACCTTC.

This chain links TRBV5-4 with TRBJ2-2; D remains ambiguous. Germline V lookup: CDR1 SGHNT, CDR2 YYREEE (reference sequence). Trimming cost V 1 base and J 6 bases, with 16 bases left between them. The length of the CDR3 is 16 residues. The CDR3 DNA follows: TGTGCCAGCAGCTTGTTCAGGCCAATAATCGCCGGGGAGCTGTTTTTT. Amino acids: CASSLFRPIIAGELFF. Using reference TRBV5-4 and TRBJ2-2 for the parts outside the CDR3, the full variable domain is ETGVTQSPTHLIKTRGQQVTLRCSSQSGHNTVSWYQQALGQGPQFIFQYYREEENGRGNFPPRFSGLQFPNYSSELNVNALELDDSALYLCASSLFRPIIAGELFFGEGSRLTVL.

The chain links TRBV7-2 to TRBJ2-7; D possibly corresponds to TRBD2 (6 bases). Germline lookup yields CDR1 SGHTA and CDR2 FQGNSA. The CDR3 is made up of 13 amino acids. Trimming left V 1 base short and J 3 bases short, with 7 bases between. DNA of the CDR3: TGTGCCAGCAGCTTAGAAGCGGGCTACGAGCAGTACTTC. Translating it yields CASSLEAGYEQYF. The full variable domain, completed using reference TRBV7-2 and TRBJ2-7, is GAGVSQSPSNKVTEKGKDVELRCDPISGHTALYWYRQSLGQGLEFLIYFQGNSAPDKSGLPSDRFSAERTGGSVSTLTIQRTQQEDSAVYLCASSLEAGYEQYFGPGTRLTVT.

The J gene is TRBJ2-2, the V gene TRBV2; perhaps D is TRBD1 or TRBD2 (5 bases each). Trimming took 4 bases from V and 4 from J, leaving 10 bases between them. The CDR3 extends over 14 amino acids. Per the germline V gene, CDR1 is SNHLY and CDR2 is FYNNEI. CDR3 sequence (DNA): TGTGCCAGCAGTGCGGGGCCAGGCACCGGGGAGCTGTTTTTT. It codes for CASSAGPGTGELFF.

The V gene is TRBV19, the J gene TRBJ1-6, with D uncertain. This CDR3 contains 13 residues. CDR1 is LNHDA and CDR2 is SQIVND in the germline V gene (reference sequence). Trimming shortened V by 5 bases and J by 14 bases, and 16 bases separated the two germline ends. The DNA of the CDR3 is TGTGCCAGTAGTTTGCCAGCACCAGCAACCCTCCACTTT. It is translated as CASSLPAPATLHF.

This chain connects TRBV5-1 to TRBJ2-6; tentatively, D is TRBD2 (5 bases). This CDR3 is 16 amino acids long. V lost 0 bases and J 4 bases, leaving 11 bases between the germline ends. From germline, CDR1 is SGHRS and CDR2 YFSETQ. DNA for the CDR3: TGCGCCAGCAGCTTGGAGGCCCCGGGGGGGGCCAACGTCCTGACTTTC. This codes for CASSLEAPGGANVLTF.

The gene calls are TRBV15 and TRBJ2-1; 10 bases fit TRBD2. Germline CDR1 reads LNHNV; CDR2 reads YYDKDF (reference sequence). The trim removed 4 bases at V and 8 bases at J, leaving 17 bases unmatched. The CDR3 is 18 residues long. The CDR3 sequence is CATSTISGTSALNDEQFF. CDR3 coding DNA: TGTGCCACCAGCACCATCTCCGGGACTAGCGCCCTGAACGATGAGCAGTTCTTC.